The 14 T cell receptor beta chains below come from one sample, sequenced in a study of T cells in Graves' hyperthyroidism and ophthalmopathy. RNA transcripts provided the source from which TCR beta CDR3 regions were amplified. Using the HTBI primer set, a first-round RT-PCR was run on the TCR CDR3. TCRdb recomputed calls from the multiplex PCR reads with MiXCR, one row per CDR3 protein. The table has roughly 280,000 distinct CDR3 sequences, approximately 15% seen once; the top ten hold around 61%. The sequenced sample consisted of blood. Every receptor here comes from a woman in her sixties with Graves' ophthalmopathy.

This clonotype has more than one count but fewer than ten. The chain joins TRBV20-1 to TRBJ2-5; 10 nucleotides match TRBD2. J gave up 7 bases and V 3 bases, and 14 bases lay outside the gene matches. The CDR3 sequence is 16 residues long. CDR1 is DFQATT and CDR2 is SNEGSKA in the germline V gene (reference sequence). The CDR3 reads CSASGLAAESMGTQYF. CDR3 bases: TGCAGTGCTAGTGGACTAGCGGCCGAGTCTATGGGGACCCAGTACTTC.

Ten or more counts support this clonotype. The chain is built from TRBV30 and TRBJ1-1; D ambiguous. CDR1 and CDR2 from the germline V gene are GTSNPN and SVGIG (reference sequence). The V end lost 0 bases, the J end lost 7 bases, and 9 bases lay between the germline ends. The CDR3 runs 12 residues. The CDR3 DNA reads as TGTGCCTGGAGTGTGTCAGCCCATGAAGCTTTCTTT. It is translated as CAWSVSAHEAFF.

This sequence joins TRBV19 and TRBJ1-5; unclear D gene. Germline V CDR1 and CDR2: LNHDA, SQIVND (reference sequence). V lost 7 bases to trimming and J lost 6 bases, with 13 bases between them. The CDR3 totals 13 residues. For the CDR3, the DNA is TGTGCCAGTACTTTGAATCTTTTTCAGCCCCAGCATTTT. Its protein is CASTLNLFQPQHF.

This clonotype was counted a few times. The CDR3 coding sequence is TGCGCCAGCAGCCAACTAAGGGTATTTGATTCACCCCTCCACTTT. Its translation is CASSQLRVFDSPLHF. The chain employs TRBV4-3 and TRBJ1-6; D is ambiguous. V was cut by 2 bases and J by 8 bases, with 13 bases left in between. This CDR3 region has 15 residues. The germline V gene encodes CDR1 LGHNA and CDR2 YSLEER.

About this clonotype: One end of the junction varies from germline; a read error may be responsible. CDR3 coding DNA: TGTGCCAGCCGTTTACGGACAGGGGGGGGCCGATACCGCTACGAGCAGTACTTC. It codes for CASRLRTGGGRYRYEQYF. The J gene is TRBJ2-7, the V gene TRBV28; 10 bases match TRBD1. This CDR3 is 18 amino acids long. The V gene's germline CDR1 is MDHEN and CDR2 SYDVKM.

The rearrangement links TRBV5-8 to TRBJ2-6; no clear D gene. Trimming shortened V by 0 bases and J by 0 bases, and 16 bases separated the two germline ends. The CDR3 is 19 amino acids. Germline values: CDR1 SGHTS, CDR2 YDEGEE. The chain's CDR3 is CASSLAGVRLYSGANVLTF. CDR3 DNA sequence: TGTGCCAGCAGCTTGGCCGGAGTCAGGCTATACTCTGGGGCCAACGTCCTGACTTTC. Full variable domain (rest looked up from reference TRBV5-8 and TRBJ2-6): EAGVTQSPTHLIKTRGQQATLRCSPISGHTSVYWYQQALGLGLQFLLWYDEGEERNRGNFPPRFSGRQFPNYSSELNVNALELEDSALYLCASSLAGVRLYSGANVLTFGAGSRLTVL.

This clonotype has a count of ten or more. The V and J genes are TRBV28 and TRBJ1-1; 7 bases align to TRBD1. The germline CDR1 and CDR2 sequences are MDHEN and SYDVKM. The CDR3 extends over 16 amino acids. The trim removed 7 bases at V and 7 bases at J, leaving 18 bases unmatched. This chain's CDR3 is CASTAPLAGGINEAFF. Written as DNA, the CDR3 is TGTGCCAGCACCGCCCCCCTCGCAGGGGGTATTAATGAAGCTTTCTTT.

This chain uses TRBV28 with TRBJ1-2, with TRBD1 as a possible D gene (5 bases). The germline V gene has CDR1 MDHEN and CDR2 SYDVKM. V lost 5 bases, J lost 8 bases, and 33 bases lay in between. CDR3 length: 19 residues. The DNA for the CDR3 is TGTGCCAGCAGTCCAATTGGTGGGGTAGGGGACCTTGCCTTTATGGGCTACACCTTC. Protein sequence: CASSPIGGVGDLAFMGYTF.

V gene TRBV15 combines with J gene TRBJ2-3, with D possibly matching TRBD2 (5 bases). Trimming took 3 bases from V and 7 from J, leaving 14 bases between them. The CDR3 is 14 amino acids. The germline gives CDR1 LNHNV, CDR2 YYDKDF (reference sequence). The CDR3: CATSSLGGGNTQYF. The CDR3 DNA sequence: TGTGCCACCAGCAGCCTCGGAGGAGGAAATACGCAGTATTTT.

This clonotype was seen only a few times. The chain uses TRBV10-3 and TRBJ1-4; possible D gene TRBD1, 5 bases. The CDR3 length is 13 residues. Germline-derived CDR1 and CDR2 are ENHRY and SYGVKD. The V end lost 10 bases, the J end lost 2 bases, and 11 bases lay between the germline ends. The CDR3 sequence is CATGGRTNEKLFF. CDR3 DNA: TGTGCCACCGGGGGACGGACTAATGAAAAACTGTTTTTT.

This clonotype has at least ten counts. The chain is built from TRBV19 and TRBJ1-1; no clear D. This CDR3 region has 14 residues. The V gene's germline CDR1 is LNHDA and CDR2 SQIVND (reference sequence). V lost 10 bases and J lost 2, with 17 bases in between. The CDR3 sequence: CATGKPTENTEAFF. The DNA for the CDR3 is TGTGCCACTGGGAAACCGACGGAAAACACTGAAGCTTTCTTT.

The CDR3 spells CASRNLYEQYF. The CDR3 DNA is TGTGCCAGCAGGAATCTGTACGAGCAGTACTTC. The chain recombines TRBV27 with TRBJ2-7; D is undetermined. V lost 6 bases and J lost 4, with 7 bases in between. CDR1 MNHEY and CDR2 SMNVEV come from the germline V gene (reference sequence). This CDR3 spans 11 amino acids.

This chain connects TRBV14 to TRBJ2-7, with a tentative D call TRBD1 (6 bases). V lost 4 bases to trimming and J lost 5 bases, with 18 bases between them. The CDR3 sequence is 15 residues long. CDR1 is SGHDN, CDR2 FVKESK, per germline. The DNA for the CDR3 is TGTGCCAGCAGCCCCCCGCAGGGGCACAACGACGAGCAGTACTTC. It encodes CASSPPQGHNDEQYF.

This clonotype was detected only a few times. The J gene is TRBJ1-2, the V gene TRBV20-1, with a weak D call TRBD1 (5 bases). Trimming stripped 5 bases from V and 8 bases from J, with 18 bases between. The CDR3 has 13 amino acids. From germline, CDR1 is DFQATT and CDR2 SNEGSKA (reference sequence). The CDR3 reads CSAPGPSTIGYTF. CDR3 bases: TGCAGTGCTCCGGGACCCTCTACTATAGGCTACACCTTC.